A single sample is the source of the 13 T cell receptor beta chains below, sequenced in a study of blood T cells in healthy people across ages. A second PCR of about 6 to 12 cycles used a sample-barcoded 5' primer and a J-beta primer mix. TCRdb passed the 5' RACE reads through MiXCR, listing each CDR3 protein once. In the table there are approximately 730,000 distinct CDR3 sequences, roughly 41% of which are singletons. Specimen: blood. The source is a woman in her fifties or sixties in good health.

In its sample, this clonotype was seen once. The junction departs from germline at one end; a sequencing error may be responsible. J is TRBJ2-3 and V is TRBV11-2, with 11 bases identical to TRBD2. The CDR3 is 16 amino acids. Germline V lookup: CDR1 SGHAT, CDR2 FQNNGV. As DNA, the CDR3 is TGTGCCGGCAGCTTAGCGGGGGGGCCCGTCACAGATACGCAGTATTTT. Translation gives CAGSLAGGPVTDTQYF.

This clonotype was recorded a few times. J is TRBJ1-2 and V is TRBV20-1; 9 nucleotides align to TRBD1. Germline lookup yields CDR1 DFQATT and CDR2 SNEGSKA (reference sequence). The CDR3 is made up of 15 amino acids. The trim removed 3 bases at V and 8 bases at J, leaving 13 bases unmatched. DNA for the CDR3: TGCAGTGCTAGTCCCCCGACAGGGGGGGGCTACGGCTACACCTTC. It translates to CSASPPTGGGYGYTF.

This clonotype came up a few times. The chain is built from TRBV6-6 and TRBJ2-1; TRBD2 matches at 9 bases. The CDR3 runs to 13 residues. Germline CDR1 reads MNHNY; CDR2 reads SVGAGI (reference sequence). V shed 8 bases, J shed 10 bases, and the junction held 9 bases outside the gene matches. As DNA, the CDR3 is TGTGCCAGCGGGGCTAGCGGGGTTAGCGAGCAGTTCTTC. This encodes CASGASGVSEQFF.

This clonotype has a count of ten or more. The rearrangement uses TRBV5-5 and TRBJ2-1; possible D gene TRBD1, 5 bases. V was trimmed by 4 bases and J by 8 bases, leaving 13 bases between them. Germline assignment: CDR1 SGHKS and CDR2 YYEKEE (reference sequence). The CDR3 is made up of 13 amino acids. CDR3: CASSPTQGHEQFF. Written as DNA, the CDR3 is TGTGCCAGCAGCCCAACCCAGGGCCATGAGCAGTTCTTC.

This clonotype was recorded a few times. The genes are TRBV20-1 and TRBJ2-5, with a tentative D call TRBD2 (5 bases). Germline V gene sequence: CDR1 DFQATT, CDR2 SNEGSKA (reference sequence). The CDR3 has 13 amino acids. Trimming removed 6 bases at V and 11 bases at J, with 22 bases between. The CDR3 sequence: CSALPRQLWEQYF. As DNA, the CDR3 is TGCAGTGCCCTACCCCGGCAGTTATGGGAGCAGTACTTC.

The chain is built from TRBV2 and TRBJ2-1; D is tentatively TRBD1 or TRBD2 (7 bases each). The CDR3 is 15 residues long. The V gene's germline CDR1 is SNHLY and CDR2 FYNNEI. Trimming took 1 base from V and 7 from J, leaving 14 bases between them. The CDR3 nucleotides are TGTGCCAGCAGTGAAGAGGCAGGGGGAGGGAATGAGCAGTTCTTC. Amino acid sequence: CASSEEAGGGNEQFF.

V is TRBV28 and J is TRBJ2-7; 10 positions match TRBD1. Germline assignment: CDR1 MDHEN and CDR2 SYDVKM. V lost 2 bases, J lost 3 bases, and 4 bases stayed unmatched. The CDR3 length is 15 residues. Here the CDR3 reads CASSLGGTGDYEQYF. As DNA, the CDR3 is TGTGCCAGCAGTTTAGGCGGGACAGGGGACTACGAGCAGTACTTC.

This clonotype has more than one count but fewer than ten. This sequence joins TRBV14 and TRBJ2-1, with 7 bases matching TRBD2. CDR1 is SGHDN, CDR2 FVKESK, per germline. CDR3 size: 16 residues. Germline trimming cut 2 bases from V and 0 bases from J; bases unmatched to any gene: 4. In DNA form, the CDR3 reads TGTGCCAGCAGCCAAATGGGCGGGAGCTCCTACAATGAGCAGTTCTTC. Amino acids: CASSQMGGSSYNEQFF.

The chain is built from TRBV2 and TRBJ2-1; no clear D gene. The V gene's germline CDR1 is SNHLY and CDR2 FYNNEI. The V end lost 6 bases, the J end lost 6 bases, and 12 bases lay between the germline ends. The length of the CDR3 is 13 residues. The CDR3 sequence: CASSTEPSNEQFF. The CDR3 bases are TGTGCCAGCAGCACCGAACCTAGCAATGAGCAGTTCTTC. Combining the CDR3 with reference TRBV2 and TRBJ2-1 gives the whole variable domain EPEVTQTPSHQVTQMGQEVILRCVPISNHLYFYWYRQILGQKVEFLVSFYNNEISEKSEIFDDQFSVERPDGSNFTLKIRSTKLEDSAMYFCASSTEPSNEQFFGPGTRLTVL.

For this clonotype: A much larger clonotype is one base distant, so this may be a read error. The chain uses TRBV20-1 and TRBJ2-7; D perhaps matches TRBD2 (7 bases). The tail of the sequence fits TRBJ2-5 better, so the J call may be wrong. This CDR3 region has 15 residues. Germline V CDR1 and CDR2: DFQATT, SNEGSKA (reference sequence). CDR3 nucleotide sequence: TGCAGTGCTAGAACCCTAGTGGGGGGGCTCGAGACCCAGTACTTC. Encoded protein: CSARTLVGGLETQYF.

The genes are TRBV29-1 and TRBJ1-4; possible D gene TRBD1, 5 bases. Per germline, CDR1 SQVTM and CDR2 ANQGSEA. Trimming stripped 3 bases from V and 10 bases from J, with 12 bases between. The CDR3 spans 12 residues. This chain's CDR3 is CSVDTGDPKLFF. Here the CDR3 DNA reads TGCAGCGTTGATACTGGGGACCCAAAACTGTTTTTT.

The V and J genes are TRBV12-3 or TRBV12-4 and TRBJ1-2; TRBD1 matches 8 bases. The V and J ends lost 3 bases and 4 bases, in that order; junction bases with no gene match: 10. The length of the CDR3 is 16 residues. The CDR3 protein is CASSLWQGAGVYGYTF. The CDR3 nucleotides are TGTGCCAGCAGTTTGTGGCAGGGGGCAGGGGTCTATGGCTACACCTTC.

The chain employs TRBV11-1 and TRBJ2-1; a weak D match, TRBD1 (5 bases). This CDR3 is built from 14 residues. V was cut by 3 bases and J by 10 bases, with 16 bases left in between. Germline V gives CDR1 SGHAT, CDR2 FQDESV (reference sequence). The CDR3: CASSFRTHAWEQFF. The CDR3 bases are TGTGCCAGCAGCTTCAGGACACACGCATGGGAGCAGTTCTTC.